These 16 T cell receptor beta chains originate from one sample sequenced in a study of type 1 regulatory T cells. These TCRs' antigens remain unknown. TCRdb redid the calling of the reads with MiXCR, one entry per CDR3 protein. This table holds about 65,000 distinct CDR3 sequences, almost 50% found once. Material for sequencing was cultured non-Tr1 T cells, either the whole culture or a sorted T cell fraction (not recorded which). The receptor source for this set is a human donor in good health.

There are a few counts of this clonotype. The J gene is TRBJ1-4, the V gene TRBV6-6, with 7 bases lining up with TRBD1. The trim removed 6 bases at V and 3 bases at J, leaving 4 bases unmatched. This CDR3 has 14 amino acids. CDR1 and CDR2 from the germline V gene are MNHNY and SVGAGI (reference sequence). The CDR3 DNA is TGTGCCAGCAGCTTAGACAGGGCTAATGAAAAACTGTTTTTT. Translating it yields CASSLDRANEKLFF.

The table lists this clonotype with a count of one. The CDR3 bases are TGCGCCAGCAGCTTGGGATATTCGGACAGGGTTCAAAACATTCAGTACTTC. It is translated as CASSLGYSDRVQNIQYF. The rearrangement uses TRBV5-1 and TRBJ2-4; 8 nucleotides align to TRBD1. Germline V CDR1 and CDR2: SGHRS, YFSETQ. V lost 0 bases, J lost 5 bases, and 10 bases stayed unmatched. The CDR3 is 17 residues long.

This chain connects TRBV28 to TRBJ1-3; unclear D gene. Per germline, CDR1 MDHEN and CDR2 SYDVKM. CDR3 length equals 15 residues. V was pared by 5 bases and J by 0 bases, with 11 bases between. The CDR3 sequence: CASSPTAISGNTIYF. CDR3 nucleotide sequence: TGTGCCAGCAGTCCAACAGCGATCTCTGGAAACACCATATATTTT.

CDR3 loop: CASSLQGDTEAFF. The CDR3 DNA follows: TGTGCCAGCAGCCTGCAGGGGGACACTGAAGCTTTCTTT. This chain uses TRBV3-1 with TRBJ1-1, with 7 bases lining up with TRBD1. V lost 4 bases, J lost 3 bases, and 2 bases stayed unmatched. Germline CDR1 and CDR2: LGHDT and YNNKEL (reference sequence). CDR3 size: 13 residues.

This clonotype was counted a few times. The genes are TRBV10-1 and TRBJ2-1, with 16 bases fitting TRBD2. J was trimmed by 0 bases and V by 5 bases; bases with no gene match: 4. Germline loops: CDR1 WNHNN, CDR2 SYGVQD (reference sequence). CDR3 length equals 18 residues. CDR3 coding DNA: TGCGCCAGCAGTCCGGGACTAGCGGGGGGGAGCTCCTACAATGAGCAGTTCTTC. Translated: CASSPGLAGGSSYNEQFF.

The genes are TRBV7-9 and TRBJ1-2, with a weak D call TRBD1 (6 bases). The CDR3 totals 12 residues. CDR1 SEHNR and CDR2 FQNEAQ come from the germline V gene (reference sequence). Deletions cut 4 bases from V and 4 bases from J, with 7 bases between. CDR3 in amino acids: CASSYRAYGYTF. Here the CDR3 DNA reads TGTGCCAGCAGCTACAGGGCCTATGGCTACACCTTC.

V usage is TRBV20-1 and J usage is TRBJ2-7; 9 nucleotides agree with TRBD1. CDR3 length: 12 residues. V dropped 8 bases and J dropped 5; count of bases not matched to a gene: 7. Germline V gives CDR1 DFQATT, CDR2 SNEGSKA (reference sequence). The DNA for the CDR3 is TGCAGTTCGGGGACAGGGAAGAACGAGCAGTACTTC. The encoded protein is CSSGTGKNEQYF.

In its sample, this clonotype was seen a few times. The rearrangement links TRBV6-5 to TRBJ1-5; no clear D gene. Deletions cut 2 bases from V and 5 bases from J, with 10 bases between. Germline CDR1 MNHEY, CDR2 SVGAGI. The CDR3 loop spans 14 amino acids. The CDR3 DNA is TGTGCCAGCAGTTACGCGGCAGCTTATCAGCCCCAGCATTTT. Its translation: CASSYAAAYQPQHF.

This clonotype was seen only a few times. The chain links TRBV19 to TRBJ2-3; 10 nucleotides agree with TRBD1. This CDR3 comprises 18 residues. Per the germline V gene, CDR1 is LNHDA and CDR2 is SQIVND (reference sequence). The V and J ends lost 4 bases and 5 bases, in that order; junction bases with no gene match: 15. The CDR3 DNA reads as TGTGCCAGTAGTACTTCCGTCCCCGACAGGGGGCATATAGATACGCAGTATTTT. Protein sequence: CASSTSVPDRGHIDTQYF.

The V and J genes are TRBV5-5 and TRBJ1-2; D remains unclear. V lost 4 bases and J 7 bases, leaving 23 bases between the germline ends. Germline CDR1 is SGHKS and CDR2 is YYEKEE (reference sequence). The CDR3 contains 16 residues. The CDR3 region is CASSPRLGGAISGYTF. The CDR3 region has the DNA TGTGCCAGCAGCCCCCGGTTGGGCGGCGCAATCTCTGGCTACACCTTC.

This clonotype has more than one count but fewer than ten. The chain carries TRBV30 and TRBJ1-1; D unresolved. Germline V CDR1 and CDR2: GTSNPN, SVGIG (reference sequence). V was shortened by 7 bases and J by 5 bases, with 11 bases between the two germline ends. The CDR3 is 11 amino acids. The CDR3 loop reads CASNLRTEAFF. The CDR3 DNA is TGTGCCTCTAATCTCCGGACTGAAGCTTTCTTT.

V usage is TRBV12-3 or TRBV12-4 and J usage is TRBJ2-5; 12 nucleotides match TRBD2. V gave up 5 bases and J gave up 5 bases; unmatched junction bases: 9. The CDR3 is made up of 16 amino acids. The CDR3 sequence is CASSIRTSGVGETQYF. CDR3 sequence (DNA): TGTGCCAGCAGTATTAGGACTAGCGGGGTGGGGGAGACCCAGTACTTC.

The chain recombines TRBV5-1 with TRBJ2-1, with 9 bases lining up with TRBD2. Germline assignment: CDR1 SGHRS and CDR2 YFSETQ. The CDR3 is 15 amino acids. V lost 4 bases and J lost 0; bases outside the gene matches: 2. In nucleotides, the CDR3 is TGCGCCAGCAGCCCGCGGGGGGGCTCCTACAATGAGCAGTTCTTC. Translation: CASSPRGGSYNEQFF.

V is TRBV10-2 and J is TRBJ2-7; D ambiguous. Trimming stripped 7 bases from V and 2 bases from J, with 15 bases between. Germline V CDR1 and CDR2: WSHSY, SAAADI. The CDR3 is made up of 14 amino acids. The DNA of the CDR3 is TGCGCCAGCAAGGATCGCGGCGAGACCTACGAGCAGTACTTC. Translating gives CASKDRGETYEQYF.

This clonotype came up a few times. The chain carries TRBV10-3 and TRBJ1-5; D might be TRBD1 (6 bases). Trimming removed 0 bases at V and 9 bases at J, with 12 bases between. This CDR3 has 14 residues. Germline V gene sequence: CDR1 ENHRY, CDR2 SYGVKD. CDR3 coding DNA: TGTGCCATCAGTGAGTCGACTCAGGGGTCGCCCCAGCATTTT. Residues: CAISESTQGSPQHF.

The CDR3 loop reads CASSSTATGLYGYTF. CDR3 bases: TGTGCCAGCAGCTCAACTGCGACAGGACTCTATGGCTACACCTTC. The chain links TRBV11-1 to TRBJ1-2; D might be TRBD1 (6 bases). Germline lookup yields CDR1 SGHAT and CDR2 FQDESV (reference sequence). V lost 4 bases and J 4 bases, leaving 16 bases between the germline ends. This CDR3 contains 15 residues.